These 29 T cell receptor beta chains share one sample of origin, sequenced in a study of blood T cell repertoires in COVID-19. TCRdb keeps only in-frame clones here, not all; method: immunoSEQ multiplex PCR. The sample has roughly 250,000 clones, about 89% seen once. Source material: PBMCs or T cells enriched from blood (not recorded which). These receptors all come from a woman aged 18 to 35 who had recovered from COVID-19.

The V and J genes are TRBV10-2 and TRBJ1-2, with TRBD1 matching over 7 bases. Losses at the gene ends were 3 bases for V and 0 bases for J; bases not matched to a gene: 13. The CDR3 length is 18 residues. Germline loops: CDR1 WSHSY, CDR2 SAAADI. The CDR3 bases are TGCGCCAGCAGTGACGGCACAGGGGCCTCCGGAGCTAACTATGGCTACACCTTC. Protein product: CASSDGTGASGANYGYTF.

The DNA of the CDR3 is TGTGCCAGCAGGCCCAGACACGAAGAGACCCAGTACTTC. Its translation: CASRPRHEETQYF. The chain joins TRBV27 to TRBJ2-5; D ambiguous. This CDR3 region has 13 residues. Germline V lookup: CDR1 MNHEY, CDR2 SMNVEV (reference sequence). The V end lost 6 bases, the J end lost 3 bases, and 11 bases lay between the germline ends.

V usage is TRBV5-6 and J usage is TRBJ2-5, with D tentatively TRBD1 (6 bases). The CDR3 extends over 16 amino acids. V gave up 3 bases and J gave up 1 base, with 16 bases separating them. Germline V gene sequence: CDR1 SGHDT, CDR2 YYEEEE. CDR3 sequence reads: CASSSQGPGSQETQYF. The DNA of the CDR3 is TGTGCCAGCAGCTCACAGGGCCCGGGTTCCCAAGAGACCCAGTACTTC.

The chain employs TRBV7-2 and TRBJ2-1; D is perhaps TRBD2 (5 bases). From germline, CDR1 is SGHTA and CDR2 FQGNSA. Trimming left V 1 base short and J 0 bases short, with 7 bases between. This CDR3 is 15 amino acids long. Here the CDR3 DNA reads TGTGCCAGCAGCTTAGGACGGGGCTCCTACAATGAGCAGTTCTTC. This translates into CASSLGRGSYNEQFF.

This chain uses TRBV3-1 (or the pseudogene TRBV3-2) with TRBJ2-2, with unresolved D. V lost 2 bases and J 8 bases, leaving 6 bases between the germline ends. The CDR3 is made up of 12 amino acids. The germline CDR1 and CDR2 sequences are LGHDT and YNNKEL (reference sequence). The DNA of the CDR3 is TGTGCCAGCAGCCAAATTCTAGGGGAGCTGTTTTTT. It specifies CASSQILGELFF.

The chain uses TRBV5-8 and TRBJ2-7, with D perhaps TRBD1 (5 bases). V lost 2 bases and J lost 1, with 10 bases in between. This CDR3 has 14 amino acids. The germline V gene encodes CDR1 SGHTS and CDR2 YDEGEE. The CDR3 protein is CASSLGVPSYEQYF. CDR3 DNA sequence: TGTGCCAGCAGCTTAGGGGTACCTTCCTACGAGCAGTACTTC.

The CDR3 is CASSKVDRLDMNTEAFF. The CDR3 DNA reads as TGTGCCAGCAGCAAAGTTGACAGGCTGGACATGAACACTGAAGCTTTCTTT. The chain couples TRBV21-1 to TRBJ1-1; TRBD1, as called in the table, went unchecked against the DNA. TRBV21-1 is assigned pseudogene status. This CDR3 has 17 amino acids.

This chain uses TRBV10-3 with TRBJ2-1, with no clear D. V lost 6 bases and J 5 bases, leaving 8 bases between the germline ends. The CDR3 runs 12 residues. The germline CDR1 and CDR2 sequences are ENHRY and SYGVKD. CDR3: CAIRLPDNEQFF. The CDR3 DNA reads as TGTGCCATCAGACTCCCGGACAATGAGCAGTTCTTC.

The chain has TRBV11-3 and TRBJ1-6; 10 positions match TRBD1. The CDR3 sequence is 16 residues long. Germline V gene sequence: CDR1 SGHNT, CDR2 YENEEA. The trim removed 4 bases at V and 3 bases at J, leaving 3 bases unmatched. The CDR3 loop reads CASSYRTGGYNSPLHF. CDR3 sequence (DNA): TGTGCCAGCAGCTATCGGACAGGGGGCTATAATTCACCCCTCCACTTT.

CDR3 amino acids: CASSPSVSGRSGELFF. The CDR3 DNA reads TGTGCCAGCAGCCCTTCCGTTAGCGGGAGGTCCGGGGAGCTGTTTTTT. The V gene is TRBV7-3, the J gene TRBJ2-2; 10 bases match TRBD2. CDR1 is SGHTA, CDR2 FQGTGA, per germline. This CDR3 spans 16 amino acids. Trimming cost V 5 bases and J 6 bases; bases outside gene matches: 9.

V gene TRBV10-1 combines with J gene TRBJ2-7; possibly TRBD1 for D (5 bases). CDR3 size: 14 residues. V lost 0 bases, J lost 3 bases, and 9 bases lay in between. Germline CDR1 is WNHNN and CDR2 is SYGVQD (reference sequence). CDR3 amino acids: CASSESETGYEQYF. The CDR3 nucleotides read TGCGCCAGCAGTGAGTCGGAAACAGGCTACGAGCAGTACTTC.

The chain combines TRBV5-1 with TRBJ2-3, with TRBD2 matching 7 bases. The CDR3 loop spans 13 amino acids. Germline V lookup: CDR1 SGHRS, CDR2 YFSETQ. The V gene end was trimmed by 6 bases and the J gene end by 6 bases; junction bases not matched to a gene: 7. CDR3 coding DNA: TGCGCCAGCACCGGTATTAGCGGGGATACGCAGTATTTT. Its protein is CASTGISGDTQYF. The entire variable domain, with the rest obtained from reference TRBV5-1 and TRBJ2-3, is as follows: KAGVTQTPRYLIKTRGQQVTLSCSPISGHRSVSWYQQTPGQGLQFLFEYFSETQRNKGNFPGRFSGRQFSNSRSEMNVSTLELGDSALYLCASTGISGDTQYFGPGTRLTVL.

This chain uses TRBV4-3 with TRBJ1-1, with 9 bases aligning to TRBD1. This CDR3 region has 14 residues. The germline CDR1 and CDR2 sequences are LGHNA and YSLEER. Trimming removed 5 bases from V and 5 bases from J; junction bases left unmatched: 6. The CDR3 DNA follows: TGCGCCAGCAGCGGGGACAGGGTCAGAACTGAAGCTTTCTTT. The encoded protein is CASSGDRVRTEAFF.

V usage is TRBV6-5 and J usage is TRBJ2-5, with TRBD1 as a possible D gene (7 bases). This CDR3 is built from 14 residues. The germline V gene has CDR1 MNHEY and CDR2 SVGAGI. V lost 7 bases, J lost 3 bases, and 15 bases lay in between. CDR3 coding DNA: TGTGCCAGCATTAAGGGGGGACAGAAAGAGACCCAGTACTTC. Translation: CASIKGGQKETQYF.

The chain combines TRBV5-1 with TRBJ2-7, with 8 bases aligning to TRBD1. Germline CDR1 reads SGHRS; CDR2 reads YFSETQ. V lost 1 base to trimming and J lost 2 bases; unmatched junction nucleotides: 8. The CDR3 sequence is 16 residues long. The CDR3 region has the DNA TGCGCCAGCAGCTTGTCCCGGACAGGGTTCGCCTACGAGCAGTACTTC. Translation gives CASSLSRTGFAYEQYF.

The chain carries TRBV6-5 and TRBJ1-6; TRBD1 aligns across 12 bases. After removal of 7 bases from V and 10 bases from J, the junction contained 8 bases not matched to a gene. The germline V gene has CDR1 MNHEY and CDR2 SVGAGI. CDR3 size: 15 residues. CDR3 nucleotides: TGTGCCAGCACCGGGACAGGGGGCGAGGGATCACCCCTCCACTTT. This translates into CASTGTGGEGSPLHF.

The V call is TRBV2, the J call TRBJ1-3; D call uncertain. The ends were cut back, 6 bases at V and 5 bases at J, with 17 bases in the middle. The V gene's germline CDR1 is SNHLY and CDR2 FYNNEI. This CDR3 contains 15 residues. The DNA for the CDR3 is TGTGCCAGCAGCGTATCGGAGGAAGGTCGAAACACCATATATTTT. This gives the protein CASSVSEEGRNTIYF.

The genes are TRBV18 and TRBJ1-5, with 9 bases aligning to TRBD1. Germline assignment: CDR1 KGHSH and CDR2 LQKENI. CDR3 size: 18 residues. V lost 3 bases, J lost 1 base, and 10 bases stayed unmatched. The CDR3 loop is CASSPSTGGRLSNQPQHF. The DNA of the CDR3 is TGTGCCAGCTCACCCTCGACAGGGGGAAGGCTCAGCAATCAGCCCCAGCATTTT.

The V gene is TRBV29-1, the J gene TRBJ2-3, with 11 bases identical to TRBD2. From germline, CDR1 is SQVTM and CDR2 ANQGSEA. The CDR3 is 15 amino acids. V was clipped by 3 bases and J by 4 bases; unmatched bases: 6. In DNA form, the CDR3 reads TGCAGCGTTGAGGTTAGCGGGAGGGCCCCAGATACGCAGTATTTT. Translated: CSVEVSGRAPDTQYF.

The V gene is TRBV18, the J gene TRBJ1-3; D not certain. V lost 3 bases and J 7 bases, leaving 19 bases between the germline ends. Germline CDR1 reads KGHSH; CDR2 reads LQKENI. There are 16 residues in the CDR3. The CDR3 DNA is TGTGCCAGCTCACCTCCCAACCGCCCTACGGGGAACACCATATATTTT. Amino acid sequence: CASSPPNRPTGNTIYF. The full variable domain, completed using reference TRBV18 and TRBJ1-3, is NAGVMQNPRHLVRRRGQEARLRCSPMKGHSHVYWYRQLPEEGLKFMVYLQKENIIDESGMPKERFSAEFPKEGPSILRIQQVVRGDSAAYFCASSPPNRPTGNTIYFGEGSWLTVV.

In its sample, this clone was seen once. V is TRBV5-1 and J is TRBJ1-1; 8 nucleotides line up with TRBD1. Germline V gene data show CDR1 as SGHRS and CDR2 as YFSETQ. This CDR3 is built from 13 residues. J was trimmed by 7 bases and V by 2 bases; bases with no gene match: 4. The chain's CDR3 is CASSLVGTGEAFF. In DNA, the CDR3 is TGCGCCAGCAGCTTAGTAGGGACAGGTGAAGCTTTCTTT.

This rearrangement joins TRBV11-3 to TRBJ1-1, with D unresolved. The CDR3 loop spans 15 amino acids. CDR1 is SGHNT and CDR2 is YENEEA in the germline V gene. Between the trimmed V and J ends, which lost 0 bases and 1 base, there was a span of 9 bases. CDR3 coding DNA: TGTGCCAGCAGCTTAGACCGGGTTCCGAACACTGAAGCTTTCTTT. This encodes CASSLDRVPNTEAFF.

This chain connects TRBV28 to TRBJ2-7; TRBD2 matches 8 bases. CDR1 and CDR2 (germline): MDHEN, SYDVKM. The CDR3 is made up of 15 amino acids. With V trimmed by 5 bases and J by 1 base, 7 bases remained unmatched. The CDR3, as DNA: TGTGCCAGCAGTCCTGTAGCGGGGAGTTCCTACGAGCAGTACTTC. Amino acids: CASSPVAGSSYEQYF. The full variable domain, in which reference TRBV28 and TRBJ2-7 provide the parts outside the CDR3, is DVKVTQSSRYLVKRTGEKVFLECVQDMDHENMFWYRQDPGLGLRLIYFSYDVKMKEKGDIPEGYSVSREKKERFSLILESASTNQTSMYLCASSPVAGSSYEQYFGPGTRLTVT.

This chain joins TRBV4-2 and TRBJ1-3; 7 nucleotides line up with TRBD1. The CDR3 is 16 residues long. Germline CDR1 and CDR2: LGHNA and YNFKEQ. V shed 0 bases and J 0 bases; nucleotides not matched to a gene: 2. The CDR3 DNA is TGTGCCAGCAGCCAAGATCGGGACAGCTCTGGAAACACCATATATTTT. The encoded protein is CASSQDRDSSGNTIYF.

Worth noting for this clone: Other DNA sequences in this sample translate to the same CDR3. The V call is TRBV28, the J call TRBJ1-2; D perhaps matches TRBD1 (5 bases). The CDR3 has 13 residues. The germline gives CDR1 MDHEN, CDR2 SYDVKM. Between the trimmed V and J ends, which lost 2 bases and 4 bases, there was a span of 8 bases. DNA for the CDR3: TGTGCCAGCAGTTTAAGGGGTAGCTATGGCTACACCTTC. Translation: CASSLRGSYGYTF.

This sequence joins TRBV14 and TRBJ1-1; the D gene is possibly TRBD1 (5 bases). Between the trimmed V and J ends, which lost 4 bases and 7 bases, there was a span of 22 bases. This CDR3 is built from 16 residues. Per the germline V gene, CDR1 is SGHDN and CDR2 is FVKESK. CDR3 region: CASSPPLGGDEVEAFF. CDR3 nucleotide sequence: TGTGCCAGCAGCCCCCCCTTGGGAGGGGACGAGGTTGAAGCTTTCTTT.

CDR3 sequence: CASSTASGSFADTQYF. CDR3 nucleotide sequence: TGTGCCAGCAGTACAGCTAGCGGGAGCTTCGCAGATACGCAGTATTTT. The gene calls are TRBV28 and TRBJ2-3; TRBD2 matches at 10 bases. The CDR3 covers 16 residues. V gave up 5 bases and J gave up 4 bases; unmatched junction bases: 9. Germline-derived CDR1 and CDR2 are MDHEN and SYDVKM. The full variable domain, with the rest looked up from reference TRBV28 and TRBJ2-3, is DVKVTQSSRYLVKRTGEKVFLECVQDMDHENMFWYRQDPGLGLRLIYFSYDVKMKEKGDIPEGYSVSREKKERFSLILESASTNQTSMYLCASSTASGSFADTQYFGPGTRLTVL.

V gene TRBV28 combines with J gene TRBJ1-2; D not resolved. CDR1 is MDHEN and CDR2 is SYDVKM in the germline V gene. This CDR3 region has 13 residues. V was shortened by 3 bases and J by 4 bases, with 9 bases between the two germline ends. The CDR3 region has the DNA TGTGCCAGCAGTTTGCGGGCGGGCTATGGCTACACCTTC. It codes for CASSLRAGYGYTF.

CDR3: CASEDRAEAFF. CDR3 in DNA: TGTGCCAGCGAGGACAGAGCTGAAGCTTTCTTT. The chain joins TRBV2 to TRBJ1-1, with D perhaps matching TRBD1 (6 bases). Germline V gene lookup returns CDR1 SNHLY and CDR2 FYNNEI. This CDR3 is built from 11 residues. Deletions cut 8 bases from V and 6 bases from J, with 10 bases between.